The 5 T cell receptor delta chains in this list originate from one sample, sequenced in a study of γδ T cells in repeated Plasmodium falciparum infection. Gammadelta T cells were flow-sorted from PBMC into Vgamma9/Vdelta2+ and Vdelta2-negative populations for bulk analysis. TCRdb reran clone calling via CATT on the multiplex PCR reads. The sample shows approximately 50,000 delta-chain clones, about 1.9% of them seen only once. Sequencing input: gamma-delta T cells from blood. The receptors here all came from a pool of human donors (malaria-infected and uninfected, not separated).

Of note for this clone: The TCRdb protein, from a much larger clone, departs from this DNA's translation at residue 19, likely by read error; the protein shown derives from the DNA. No J gene was named, though the V gene is TRDV1; the table's D call, TRDD3, was not checked against the DNA. The CDR3 runs 21 residues. In germline, CDR1 is TSWWSYY, CDR2 QGS. CDR3 loop: CALGFLPLSYWGLRYTDKPIF. CDR3 DNA sequence: TGTGCTCTTGGCTTCCTACCCCTGTCGTACTGGGGGCTCCGGTACACCGATAAACCCATCTTT.

This clone has at least ten counts. This probably arose from a read error, given a far larger clone one base away. Other DNA sequences in this sample translate to the same CDR3. CDR3: CAFCRAFKSMRDNSYTDKLIF. The CDR3 nucleotides are TGTGCCTTCTGCCGGGCCTTCAAGTCGATGAGGGACAACTCGTACACCGATAAACTCATCTTT. This chain uses TRDV3 with TRDJ1; D possibly corresponds to TRDD2 (5 bases). V gave up 3 bases and J gave up 0 bases, with 35 bases separating them. Germline-derived CDR1 and CDR2 are TVYSNPD and GDNSRS (reference sequence). The CDR3 covers 21 residues.

Only a few counts were recorded for this clone. This likely came from a read error, as a far larger clone is one base away. Other nucleotide sequences from this sample produce the same CDR3. The chain employs TRDV1 and TRDJ1; TRDD2 might be the D (6 bases). TCRdb is silent on the J gene; assignment here came from matching the DNA to germline. Germline CDR1 reads TSWWSYY; CDR2 reads QGS. The CDR3 loop spans 21 amino acids. The V end was cut by 3 bases, the J end by 4 bases, with 33 bases between. CDR3 sequence reads: CALGELHLYWSFPCRIDKLIF. The CDR3 DNA follows: TGTGCTCTTGGGGAGCTCCATCTCTACTGGTCCTTCCCTTGTAGGATCGATAAACTCATCTTT.

This clone was found a few times. The protein in TCRdb stems from a much larger clone and differs at residue 9 from this DNA's translation, likely a read error; here the protein is translated from the DNA. The chain links TRDV3 to TRDJ1; a possible D gene is TRDD3 (5 bases). The CDR3 loop spans 13 amino acids. The germline V gene has CDR1 TVYSNPD and CDR2 GDNSRS (reference sequence). V dropped 4 bases and J dropped 6 bases, with 18 bases sitting between them. CDR3 loop: CASGDTRVNKLIF. The CDR3 nucleotides read TGTGCCTCCGGGGACACCCGGGTCAATAAACTCATCTTT.

This clone showed up many times. The TCRdb protein comes from a much larger clone and disagrees with this DNA's translation at residue 11, likely due to a read error; the protein given here is derived from the DNA. The chain employs TRDV1 and TRDJ1, with TRDD2 identical over 7 bases. The CDR3 sequence is 16 residues long. J gave up 7 bases and V 1 base, and 12 bases lay outside the gene matches. Looked up from germline, CDR1 is TSWWSYY and CDR2 is QGS. The CDR3 reads CALGEPTFFLGVKLIF. In nucleotides, the CDR3 is TGTGCTCTTGGGGAACCCACATTCTTCCTAGGGGTTAAACTCATCTTT.